This T cell receptor beta chain derives from a study of T cells in Graves' hyperthyroidism and ophthalmopathy (dated by TCRdb to between 2018 and 2020). Study-wide context: Peripheral blood was sampled at the time of initial diagnosis, prior to any treatment. The 75 to 100 discovery patients were randomly split 7:3 into training and test sets. An independent validation cohort of around 19 hyperthyroidism patients and about 15 patients who later progressed to ophthalmopathy tested prospective prediction of ophthalmopathy. TCR Vbeta CDR3 sequencing of approximately 140 peripheral blood samples (about 45 ophthalmopathy, around 80 hyperthyroidism and some 17 progressor patients) is reported in the paper. To identify distinguishing TCR V-J signatures, a discovery cohort of 90 to 100 patients was used, comprising under 45 with Graves' ophthalmopathy and approximately 58 with stable Graves' hyperthyroidism. Thyroid tissue and blood T-cell repertoires from six Graves' hyperthyroidism patients were also compared in the study. After blood sampling, hyperthyroidism patients were treated with methimazole at a starting dose of 30 mg daily, and ophthalmopathy patients were treated with high-dose intravenous methylprednisolone. Broad study findings and their caveats: A 13 V-J signature model separated ophthalmopathy from stable hyperthyroidism, with roughly 88% sensitivity and 81.08% specificity in cross-validation and 80%/75% in testing. During validation, the model predicted progression to ophthalmopathy a median of around 6 months ahead of onset, with 60% to 71% sensitivity and about 72% specificity. No statistical method was used to set the sample size in advance, and investigators knew the group allocation. Most expanded thyroid clonotypes (frequency above 0.001) were also detected in blood, suggesting blood repertoires may reflect thyroid immune responses.

Graves' hyperthyroidism was defined as stable when no progression to ophthalmopathy occurred over 18 months of follow-up. Hyperthyroidism patients were newly diagnosed, with disease duration under 2 months, and aged 18 to 65 years. Patients with uncontrolled infections, other autoimmune diseases, pregnancy or lactation were excluded. Diagnoses were based on clinical symptoms, serum thyroxine and TRAb, thyroid ultrasound and orbital computed tomography. Ficoll-Paque density gradient centrifugation was used to isolate PBMCs from 10 ml of fresh peripheral blood. Total RNA was extracted with Trizol reagent, and quality was checked on an Agilent 2100 Bioanalyzer. At least ten counts were recorded for this clonotype. Its target antigen remains unknown. No base qualities exist here, and no much larger clone lies one base off it. Amplification of TCR beta CDR3 regions was carried out from RNA transcripts. The first round of RT-PCR for the TCR CDR3 was performed with the HTBI primer set and the Qiagen OneStep RT-PCR kit. Libraries were constructed in a second round of multiplex PCR, after which size selection and purification were performed. Sequencing of the libraries was done on an Illumina HiSeq2000 using paired-end 100 bp reads. Per the original workflow: Raw data were processed with SOAPnuke, discarding reads with adapters, uncalled bases, mean Phred below 15, or no exact constant-primer or identifier match. COPE v1.2.5 was used to merge high-quality paired reads, and clonotypes were defined as unique nucleotide sequences. MiTCR v1.1 was used to align clonotypes to the IMGT TRBV, TRBD and TRBJ reference segments. Only V-J combinations with frequency above 0.0001, covering 99% to 99.2% of repertoires, were analysed. The TCS score was defined as F50 (clonal expansion) divided by E x V (chaos), with BLOSUM62-based TCRdist calculated between CDR3 peptides within each V-J. Welch's t-statistics and random forest reduced fewer than 600 V-J features to about 13, which were used in a naive Bayes classifier (R e1071). The public reads were run again by TCRdb, first through fastp at Q25 and then through MiXCR, and only productive beta chains were kept. Each CDR3 protein appears once, grouped with its most common genes and DNA. The V and J calls were not made by the authors but by TCRdb's processing. This sample is represented by some 360,000 distinct CDR3 sequences; about 15% of them were singletons. The top ten clonotypes cover more than 9.5% of the sample.

The CDR3 has 14 amino acids, counting the end cysteine and phenylalanine. Only the CDR3 part of the read is kept: 42 bases, read in frame from the first base. At the junction V is shortened by 4 bases and J by 0 bases, with 8 bases in between. In the germline V gene, CDR1 corresponds to SGHNT and CDR2 to YENEEA. Sequencing was carried out using blood. This clonotype originated in a woman aged 60 to 75 with Graves' hyperthyroidism. This receptor chain uses TRBV11-3 and TRBJ2-3; TRBD2 is a possible D gene, resting on 5 matching bases. Read as DNA, the sequence is TGTGCCAGCAGCTCCAGGACTAGCACAGATACGCAGTATTTT. It translates to CASSSRTSTDTQYF.